The TCR beta chain under discussion was sequenced for a study of shared clonotypes between healthy human individuals. Trimming removed 5 bases from V and 0 bases from J, with 16 bases in between. Germline CDR1 reads SGHRS; CDR2 reads YFSETQ. This CDR3 has 16 residues. Method: immunoSEQ multiplex PCR; TCRdb's copy keeps in-frame clones and lacks some. The repertoire has about 2.3 million clones, roughly 92% of them found once; the top ten carry about 0.36%. V usage is TRBV5-1 and J usage is TRBJ2-3; D may be TRBD2 (6 bases). The specimen was naive CD4+ T cells from PBMCs. Described subset: CD45RA+ positively selected. The origin of this receptor is a man aged 18 to 29 in good health. Some clones in this sample may be carry-over from other donors' samples. CDR3 sequence reads: CASRIPTSSSTDTQYF. The DNA for the CDR3 is TGCGCCAGCAGGATCCCGACTAGTTCCAGCACAGATACGCAGTATTTT.